This T cell receptor (beta chain) was sequenced for a study of blood T cell repertoires in COVID-19. Assay used: immunoSEQ multiplex PCR; TCRdb lists only in-frame clones, some missing. The data show approximately 210,000 clones, 84% seen once. This TCR came from a woman between 65 and 79 years old with active or convalescent COVID-19. The specimen sequenced was peripheral blood.

The CDR3 region is CASSISAIDTQYF. In nucleotides, the CDR3 is TGTGCCAGTAGTATTAGCGCCATAGATACGCAGTATTTT. This rearrangement joins TRBV19 to TRBJ2-3; D is perhaps TRBD2 (5 bases). The CDR3 sequence is 13 residues long. Trimming pared 3 bases from V and 5 bases from J, leaving 9 bases between. Germline assignment: CDR1 LNHDA and CDR2 SQIVND (reference sequence).